Listed here are 18 T cell receptor beta chains from one sample, sequenced in a study of shared clonotypes between healthy human individuals. Terminally differentiated effector memory CD45RA+ cells were left out of the naive CD8 fraction, which was CD45RO-negative and positively selected for CCR7. Sequencing was performed with immunoSEQ multiplex PCR; in TCRdb, only in-frame clones are kept and a portion is missing. The sample includes about 1.9 million clones, over 85% of them seen just once. Material: naive CD8+ T cells from PBMCs. All receptors derive from a young man in good health. Some clones in this sample may be carry-over from other donors' samples.

The chain joins TRBV7-9 to TRBJ2-1; the D is unclear. Germline V CDR1 and CDR2: SEHNR, FQNEAQ (reference sequence). With 8 bases removed from V and 5 bases from J, the gap between germline ends came to 16 bases. The CDR3 contains 14 residues. CDR3: CASRGWVANNEQFF. In DNA, the CDR3 is TGTGCCAGCCGTGGTTGGGTAGCCAACAATGAGCAGTTCTTC.

CDR3 protein: CASSEALSPGQGAPNQPQHF. CDR3 bases: TGCGCCAGCAGTGAGGCTCTATCGCCGGGACAGGGGGCACCCAATCAGCCCCAGCATTTT. The chain couples TRBV10-1 to TRBJ1-5; 12 positions agree with TRBD1. With 2 bases clipped from V and 3 bases from J, the junction kept 14 bases outside the gene matches. CDR3 length equals 20 residues. CDR1 and CDR2 (germline): WNHNN, SYGVQD (reference sequence).

The chain has TRBV28 and TRBJ2-2; no reliable D call. Trimming took off 6 bases at V and 8 bases at J, with 10 bases between the two ends. There are 12 residues in the CDR3. Looked up from germline, CDR1 is MDHEN and CDR2 is SYDVKM. For the CDR3, the DNA is TGTGCCAGCAGATACTTATCGGGGGAGCTGTTTTTT. Its protein product is CASRYLSGELFF.

This clone was picked up one time. The V call is TRBV11-2, the J call TRBJ2-1, with TRBD1 matching over 7 bases. The germline gives CDR1 SGHAT, CDR2 FQNNGV. The CDR3 runs 16 residues. Trimming took 5 bases from V and 0 from J; bases not matched to a gene: 7. DNA for the CDR3: TGTGCCAGCAGCACCCGACAGGGAAACTCCTACAATGAGCAGTTCTTC. It encodes CASSTRQGNSYNEQFF.

J is TRBJ2-1 and V is TRBV4-2, with TRBD1 matching over 8 bases. Germline assignment: CDR1 LGHNA and CDR2 YNFKEQ. The CDR3 has 16 residues. V lost 3 bases to trimming and J lost 1 base; unmatched junction nucleotides: 5. CDR3 nucleotides: TGTGCCAGCAGCCACGATCGACAGGGGTCCTACAATGAGCAGTTCTTC. It translates to CASSHDRQGSYNEQFF.

The rearrangement links TRBV7-6 to TRBJ2-5; D is uncertain. Germline V gene lookup returns CDR1 SGHVS and CDR2 FNYEAQ. Trimming cost V 2 bases and J 3 bases, with 7 bases left between them. The CDR3 runs 13 residues. The CDR3 nucleotides read TGTGCCAGCAGCTTACTTTTGGAAGAGACCCAGTACTTC. Translating it yields CASSLLLEETQYF.

The chain is built from TRBV19 and TRBJ2-2; 8 bases are shared with TRBD1. Germline V gives CDR1 LNHDA, CDR2 SQIVND (reference sequence). This CDR3 has 16 amino acids. Trimming at V came to 5 bases and at J to 7 bases, leaving 12 bases not matched to a gene. CDR3 amino acids: CASSADRGWGLGELFF. The CDR3 nucleotides read TGTGCCAGTAGTGCCGACAGGGGTTGGGGTCTCGGGGAGCTGTTTTTT. The full variable domain, its missing parts supplied by reference TRBV19 and TRBJ2-2, is DGGITQSPKYLFRKEGQNVTLSCEQNLNHDAMYWYRQDPGQGLRLIYYSQIVNDFQKGDIAEGYSVSREKKESFPLTVTSAQKNPTAFYLCASSADRGWGLGELFFGEGSRLTVL.

This clone was seen a few times. The chain joins TRBV11-2 to TRBJ2-5, with D tentatively TRBD1 (5 bases). The CDR3 contains 14 residues. V was shortened by 1 base and J by 1 base, with 7 bases between the two germline ends. In germline, CDR1 is SGHAT, CDR2 FQNNGV. The CDR3 nucleotides are TGTGCCAGCAGCTTAGGACAGTCCCAAGAGACCCAGTACTTC. It yields the protein CASSLGQSQETQYF.

The genes are TRBV5-1 and TRBJ2-7; 7 bases agree with TRBD1. This CDR3 has 16 amino acids. Germline V gene data show CDR1 as SGHRS and CDR2 as YFSETQ. J was trimmed by 0 bases and V by 1 base; bases with no gene match: 7. The CDR3 sequence is CASSLTGDRISYEQYF. In nucleotides, the CDR3 is TGCGCCAGCAGCTTGACCGGGGACAGAATCTCCTACGAGCAGTACTTC.

The chain employs TRBV5-1 and TRBJ1-1, with TRBD1 matching 10 bases. The V gene's germline CDR1 is SGHRS and CDR2 YFSETQ. The length of the CDR3 is 15 residues. Germline trimming cut 4 bases from V and 0 bases from J; bases unmatched to any gene: 3. The CDR3 here is CASSPGQGLNTEAFF. CDR3 DNA: TGCGCCAGCAGCCCGGGACAGGGGCTGAACACTGAAGCTTTCTTT.

This clone occurred a few times. V usage is TRBV6-5 and J usage is TRBJ1-5; D is ambiguous. The CDR3 loop spans 16 amino acids. With 0 bases removed from V and 5 bases from J, the gap between germline ends came to 14 bases. CDR1 and CDR2 from the germline V gene are MNHEY and SVGAGI. As DNA, the CDR3 is TGTGCCAGCAGTTACTCTTCGGGCAGCCGTCATCAGCCCCAGCATTTT. Its translation: CASSYSSGSRHQPQHF.

Only one count was recorded for this clone. The rearrangement links TRBV28 to TRBJ2-7; 10 bases align to TRBD1. The germline gives CDR1 MDHEN, CDR2 SYDVKM. Losses at the gene ends were 8 bases for V and 3 bases for J; bases not matched to a gene: 1. This CDR3 region has 12 residues. The CDR3 is CASGTGDYEQYF. DNA for the CDR3: TGTGCCAGCGGGACAGGGGACTACGAGCAGTACTTC. Full variable domain (remainder filled in from reference TRBV28 and TRBJ2-7): DVKVTQSSRYLVKRTGEKVFLECVQDMDHENMFWYRQDPGLGLRLIYFSYDVKMKEKGDIPEGYSVSREKKERFSLILESASTNQTSMYLCASGTGDYEQYFGPGTRLTVT.

The chain links TRBV9 to TRBJ2-2; a weak D match, TRBD2 (6 bases). V gave up 6 bases and J gave up 1 base, with 10 bases separating them. CDR1 and CDR2 (germline): SGDLS, YYNGEE. CDR3 length: 14 amino acids. The CDR3 reads CASTVGGNTGELFF. The CDR3 DNA reads TGTGCCAGCACCGTGGGGGGGAACACCGGGGAGCTGTTTTTT.

V gene TRBV11-2 combines with J gene TRBJ1-1; 8 nucleotides line up with TRBD1. The germline V gene has CDR1 SGHAT and CDR2 FQNNGV. Trimming took 5 bases from V and 5 from J; bases not matched to a gene: 16. The CDR3 has 17 residues. This CDR3 is CASSLYPYGQGGTEAFF. The CDR3 coding sequence is TGTGCCAGCAGCCTCTACCCCTACGGACAGGGCGGGACTGAAGCTTTCTTT.

The chain employs TRBV18 and TRBJ2-5; tentative D call: TRBD2 (5 bases). V lost 6 bases to trimming and J lost 2 bases, with 16 bases between them. There are 15 residues in the CDR3. Germline CDR1 reads KGHSH; CDR2 reads LQKENI. The CDR3 is CASSPRVGSQETQYF. CDR3 nucleotides: TGTGCCAGCTCGCCGAGGGTGGGATCTCAAGAGACCCAGTACTTC. The variable domain in full, with the rest retrieved from reference TRBV18 and TRBJ2-5, is NAGVMQNPRHLVRRRGQEARLRCSPMKGHSHVYWYRQLPEEGLKFMVYLQKENIIDESGMPKERFSAEFPKEGPSILRIQQVVRGDSAAYFCASSPRVGSQETQYFGPGTRLLVL.

The chain employs TRBV13 and TRBJ2-7, with 7 positions matching TRBD2. The V segment lost 3 bases and the J segment 3 bases; nucleotides outside the gene matches: 8. This CDR3 has 15 residues. CDR1 PRHDT and CDR2 FYEKMQ come from the germline V gene (reference sequence). This chain's CDR3 is CASSLGGGRFYEQYF. As DNA, the CDR3 is TGTGCCAGCAGCTTGGGAGGCGGGAGATTCTACGAGCAGTACTTC.

The rearrangement uses TRBV7-8 and TRBJ2-2; possibly TRBD2 for D (5 bases). V lost 2 bases and J 1 base, leaving 11 bases between the germline ends. This CDR3 contains 16 residues. The germline V gene has CDR1 SGHVS and CDR2 FQNEAQ. CDR3 sequence (DNA): TGTGCCAGCAGCTTAAGCGGTGGTTGGAACACCGGGGAGCTGTTTTTT. It yields the protein CASSLSGGWNTGELFF.

The chain links TRBV7-9 to TRBJ1-4, with a weak D call TRBD1 (5 bases). The CDR3 covers 15 residues. V shed 3 bases and J shed 7 bases, with 15 bases lying between them. Germline values: CDR1 SEHNR, CDR2 FQNEAQ (reference sequence). In DNA form, the CDR3 reads TGTGCCAGCAGCTTTTTGAACCGGGGCTCTGAAAAACTGTTTTTT. This gives the protein CASSFLNRGSEKLFF.